These 13 T cell receptor beta chains were sequenced from one sample in a study of response to subunit inactivated influenza vaccine. Using its own MiXCR run on the RT-PCR reads, TCRdb lists one record per CDR3 protein. The profile shows roughly 780,000 distinct CDR3 sequences, less than 20% of them singletons. This specimen consisted of PBMCs from blood, obtained 5 days after vaccination. Receptors originate from a man over 45 who received an inactivated influenza vaccine.

This clonotype has a count of ten or more. The chain links TRBV24-1 to TRBJ2-1, with TRBD2 identical over 8 bases. Trimming took 6 bases from V and 7 from J; bases not matched to a gene: 13. Germline V gene lookup returns CDR1 KGHDR and CDR2 SFDVKD. CDR3 size: 16 residues. DNA for the CDR3: TGTGCCACCAGTCCATCGTTAGCGGGGCTAAGGAATGAGCAGTTCTTC. Its protein product is CATSPSLAGLRNEQFF.

The chain has TRBV2 and TRBJ2-1; D might be TRBD1 or TRBD2, each matching 5 bases. CDR1 and CDR2 (germline): SNHLY, FYNNEI. The V and J ends lost 4 bases and 6 bases respectively, with 7 bases between them. The length of the CDR3 is 12 residues. In DNA, the CDR3 is TGTGCCAGCAGTGGAGGGGTCAATGAGCAGTTCTTC. Translation gives CASSGGVNEQFF.

The genes are TRBV28 and TRBJ2-1, with 14 nucleotides matching TRBD2. Germline assignment: CDR1 MDHEN and CDR2 SYDVKM. The junction had 6 bases not matched to a gene; V was cut back by 5 bases and J by 9 bases. This CDR3 has 15 residues. CDR3 sequence: CASSETSGRVGEQFF. The CDR3 DNA follows: TGTGCCAGCAGTGAGACTAGCGGGAGGGTAGGTGAGCAGTTCTTC.

The table lists this clonotype with many counts. The DNA for the CDR3 is TGCAGTGCTAGAGATGGAGCAGTATACAATGAGCAGTTCTTC. Encoded protein: CSARDGAVYNEQFF. The J gene is TRBJ2-1, the V gene TRBV20-1; D gene uncertain. Germline V gene sequence: CDR1 DFQATT, CDR2 SNEGSKA (reference sequence). The CDR3 runs 14 residues. Trimming took 0 bases from V and 4 from J, leaving 10 bases between them.

This clonotype was counted many times. This chain joins TRBV20-1 and TRBJ1-2; the D gene is possibly TRBD1 (6 bases). Looked up from germline, CDR1 is DFQATT and CDR2 is SNEGSKA (reference sequence). There are 15 residues in the CDR3. V shed 0 bases and J shed 4 bases, with 15 bases lying between them. CDR3 in amino acids: CSARESGGYAYGYTF. The CDR3 coding sequence is TGCAGTGCTAGAGAATCCGGGGGCTACGCCTATGGCTACACCTTC.

This clonotype came up a few times. J is TRBJ2-7 and V is TRBV19; TRBD1 is a possible D gene (6 bases). Germline V gene lookup returns CDR1 LNHDA and CDR2 SQIVND (reference sequence). Trimming shortened V by 4 bases and J by 0 bases, and 10 bases separated the two germline ends. The CDR3 has 14 residues. The CDR3 is CASSRTVSSYEQYF. The CDR3 DNA follows: TGTGCCAGTAGTAGGACAGTGAGCTCCTACGAGCAGTACTTC. The variable domain in full, with the rest retrieved from reference TRBV19 and TRBJ2-7, is DGGITQSPKYLFRKEGQNVTLSCEQNLNHDAMYWYRQDPGQGLRLIYYSQIVNDFQKGDIAEGYSVSREKKESFPLTVTSAQKNPTAFYLCASSRTVSSYEQYFGPGTRLTVT.

In this sample, this clonotype turned up many times. The CDR3 sequence is CASSPGGSISYNEQFF. The CDR3 DNA reads as TGTGCCAGCAGTCCTGGGGGATCGATCTCCTACAATGAGCAGTTCTTC. The V call is TRBV12-3 or TRBV12-4, the J call TRBJ2-1; either TRBD1 or TRBD2 may fit D (5 bases each). The ends were cut back, 5 bases at V and 0 bases at J, with 14 bases in the middle. The CDR3 runs to 16 residues.

This clonotype has a handful of counts. The rearrangement uses TRBV20-1 and TRBJ2-1, with 8 bases identical to TRBD2. CDR3 size: 15 residues. Germline values: CDR1 DFQATT, CDR2 SNEGSKA (reference sequence). Trimming at V came to 5 bases and at J to 2 bases, leaving 8 bases not matched to a gene. CDR3 region: CSAGSTSGTYNEQFF. CDR3 coding DNA: TGCAGTGCTGGGTCTACTAGCGGAACCTACAATGAGCAGTTCTTC.

The gene calls are TRBV2 and TRBJ2-7; D possibly corresponds to TRBD1 (5 bases). The V end was cut by 3 bases, the J end by 3 bases, with 12 bases between. The CDR3 has 14 residues. Germline CDR1 and CDR2: SNHLY and FYNNEI. The CDR3 loop is CASSDRVWGYEQYF. CDR3 nucleotides: TGTGCCAGCAGTGACAGGGTTTGGGGCTACGAGCAGTACTTC.

The V call is TRBV29-1, the J call TRBJ1-4; D uncertain. CDR3 size: 14 residues. Per germline, CDR1 SQVTM and CDR2 ANQGSEA. V lost 4 bases, J lost 0 bases, and 9 bases lay in between. The DNA for the CDR3 is TGCAGCGTTGTTCCAAGGGCAACTAATGAAAAACTGTTTTTT. Amino acid sequence: CSVVPRATNEKLFF. Full variable domain (missing parts from reference TRBV29-1 and TRBJ1-4): SAVISQKPSRDICQRGTSLTIQCQVDSQVTMMFWYRQQPGQSLTLIATANQGSEATYESGFVIDKFPISRPNLTFSTLTVSNMSPEDSSIYLCSVVPRATNEKLFFGSGTQLSVL.

This clonotype came up many times. The chain recombines TRBV14 with TRBJ1-2; D not resolved. CDR3 length: 13 residues. The V and J ends lost 4 bases and 7 bases respectively, with 13 bases between them. Germline CDR1 reads SGHDN; CDR2 reads FVKESK. As DNA, the CDR3 is TGTGCCAGCAGCCGGATGGAATTGCGTGGCTACACCTTC. Protein: CASSRMELRGYTF.

This clonotype has a handful of counts. The J gene is TRBJ2-1, the V gene TRBV7-2; 7 bases line up with TRBD2. The CDR3 loop spans 16 amino acids. Trimming cost V 5 bases and J 0 bases; bases outside gene matches: 7. CDR1 and CDR2 (germline): SGHTA, FQGNSA. Written as DNA, the CDR3 is TGTGCCAGCAGCGTACTAGCGTTAAGCTCCTACAATGAGCAGTTCTTC. Amino acids: CASSVLALSSYNEQFF.

This clonotype was observed many times. V and J are TRBV28 and TRBJ2-7; D possibly corresponds to TRBD1 (6 bases). Germline V CDR1 and CDR2: MDHEN, SYDVKM. Trimming left V 8 bases short and J 5 bases short, with 19 bases between. This CDR3 spans 14 amino acids. The CDR3 here is CASGEQGASHEQYF. As DNA, the CDR3 is TGTGCCAGCGGCGAACAGGGAGCTTCCCACGAGCAGTACTTC.